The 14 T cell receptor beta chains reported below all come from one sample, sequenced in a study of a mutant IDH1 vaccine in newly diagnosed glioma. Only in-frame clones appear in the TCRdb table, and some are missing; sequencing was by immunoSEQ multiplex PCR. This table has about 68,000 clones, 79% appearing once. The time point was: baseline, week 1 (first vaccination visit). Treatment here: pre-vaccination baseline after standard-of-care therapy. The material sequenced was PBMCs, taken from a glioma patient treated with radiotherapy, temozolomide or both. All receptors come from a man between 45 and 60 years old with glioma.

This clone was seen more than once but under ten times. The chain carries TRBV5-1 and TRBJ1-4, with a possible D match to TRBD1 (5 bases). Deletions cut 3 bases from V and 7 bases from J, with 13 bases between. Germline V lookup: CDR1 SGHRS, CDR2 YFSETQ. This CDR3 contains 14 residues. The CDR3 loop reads CASSYEGIGEKLFF. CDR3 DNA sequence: TGCGCCAGCAGCTATGAGGGGATAGGTGAAAAACTGTTTTTT.

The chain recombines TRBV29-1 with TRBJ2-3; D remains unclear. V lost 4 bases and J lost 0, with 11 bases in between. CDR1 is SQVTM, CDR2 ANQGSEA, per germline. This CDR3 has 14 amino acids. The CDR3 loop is CSVARSPSTDTQYF. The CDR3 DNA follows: TGCAGCGTTGCTAGAAGTCCTAGCACAGATACGCAGTATTTT.

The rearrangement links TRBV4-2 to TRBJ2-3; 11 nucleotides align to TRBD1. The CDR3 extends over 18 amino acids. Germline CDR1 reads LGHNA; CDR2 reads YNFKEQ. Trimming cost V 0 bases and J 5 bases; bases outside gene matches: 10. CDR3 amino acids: CASSQDIGGGTGGDTQYF. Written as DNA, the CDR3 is TGTGCCAGCAGCCAAGATATTGGGGGCGGGACAGGGGGAGATACGCAGTATTTT.

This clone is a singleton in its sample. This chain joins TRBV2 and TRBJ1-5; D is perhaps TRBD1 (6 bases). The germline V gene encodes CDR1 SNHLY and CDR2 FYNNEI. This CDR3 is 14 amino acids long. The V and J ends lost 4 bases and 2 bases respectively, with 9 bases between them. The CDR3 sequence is CASSGEGGNQPQHF. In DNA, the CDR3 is TGTGCCAGCAGTGGGGAGGGGGGCAATCAGCCCCAGCATTTT. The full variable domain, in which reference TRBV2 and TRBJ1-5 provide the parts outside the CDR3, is EPEVTQTPSHQVTQMGQEVILRCVPISNHLYFYWYRQILGQKVEFLVSFYNNEISEKSEIFDDQFSVERPDGSNFTLKIRSTKLEDSAMYFCASSGEGGNQPQHFGDGTRLSIL.

The CDR3 loop is CASTPNPVYGYTF. The CDR3 DNA reads TGTGCCAGCACTCCTAATCCGGTCTATGGCTACACCTTC. This chain uses TRBV27 with TRBJ1-2; D is unresolved. The CDR3 covers 13 residues. CDR1 and CDR2 (germline): MNHEY, SMNVEV (reference sequence). V gave up 7 bases and J gave up 4 bases, with 13 bases separating them.

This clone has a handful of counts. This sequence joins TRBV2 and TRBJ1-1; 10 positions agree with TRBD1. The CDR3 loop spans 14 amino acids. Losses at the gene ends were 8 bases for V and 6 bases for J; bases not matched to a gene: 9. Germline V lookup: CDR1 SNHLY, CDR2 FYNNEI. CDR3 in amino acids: CASLPWDRGAEAFF. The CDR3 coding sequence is TGTGCCAGCCTACCGTGGGACAGGGGAGCTGAAGCTTTCTTT.

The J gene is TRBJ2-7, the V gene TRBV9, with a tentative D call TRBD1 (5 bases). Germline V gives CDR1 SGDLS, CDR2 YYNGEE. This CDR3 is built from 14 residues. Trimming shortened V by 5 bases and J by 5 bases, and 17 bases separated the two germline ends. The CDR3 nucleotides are TGTGCCAGCAGTCCTCGACCAGGGCAGGACGAGCAGTACTTC. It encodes CASSPRPGQDEQYF. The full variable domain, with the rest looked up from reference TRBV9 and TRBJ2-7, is DSGVTQTPKHLITATGQRVTLRCSPRSGDLSVYWYQQSLDQGLQFLIQYYNGEERAKGNILERFSAQQFPDLHSELNLSSLELGDSALYFCASSPRPGQDEQYFGPGTRLTVT.

The CDR3 bases are TGTGCCAGCAGTCCCGACATCACCGGGGAGCTGTTTTTT. It yields the protein CASSPDITGELFF. This chain joins TRBV6-6 and TRBJ2-2, with D unresolved. CDR3 length: 13 amino acids. Deletions cut 5 bases from V and 4 bases from J, with 8 bases between. In germline, CDR1 is MNHNY, CDR2 SVGAGI (reference sequence).

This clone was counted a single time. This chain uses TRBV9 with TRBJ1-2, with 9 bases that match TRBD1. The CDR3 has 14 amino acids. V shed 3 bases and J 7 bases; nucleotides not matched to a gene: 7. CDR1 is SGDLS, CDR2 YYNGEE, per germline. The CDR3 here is CASSGGRDRVGYTF. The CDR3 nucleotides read TGTGCCAGCAGCGGAGGGAGGGACAGGGTTGGCTACACCTTC.

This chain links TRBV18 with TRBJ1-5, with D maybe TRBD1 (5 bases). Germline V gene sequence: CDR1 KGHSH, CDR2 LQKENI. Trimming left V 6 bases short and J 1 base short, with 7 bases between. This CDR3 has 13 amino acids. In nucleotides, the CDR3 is TGTGCCAGCTCCCGGGACAGCAATCAGCCCCAGCATTTT. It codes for CASSRDSNQPQHF.

The CDR3 loop is CASSESGIAGTWEYF. CDR3 in DNA: TGTGCCAGCAGTGAATCGGGGATAGCGGGGACCTGGGAGTATTTT. This chain uses TRBV6-1 with TRBJ2-3; TRBD2 matches 8 bases. The J segment lost 13 bases and the V segment lost 2 bases, leaving 14 bases of the junction unmatched. Per the germline V gene, CDR1 is MNHNS and CDR2 is SASEGT. CDR3 length equals 15 residues.

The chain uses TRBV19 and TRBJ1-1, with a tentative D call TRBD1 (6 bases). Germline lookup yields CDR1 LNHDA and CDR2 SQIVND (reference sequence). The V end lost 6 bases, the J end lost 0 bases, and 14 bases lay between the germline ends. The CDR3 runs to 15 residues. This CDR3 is CASRPGGLVNTEAFF. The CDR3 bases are TGTGCCAGTAGGCCGGGGGGGCTTGTGAACACTGAAGCTTTCTTT.

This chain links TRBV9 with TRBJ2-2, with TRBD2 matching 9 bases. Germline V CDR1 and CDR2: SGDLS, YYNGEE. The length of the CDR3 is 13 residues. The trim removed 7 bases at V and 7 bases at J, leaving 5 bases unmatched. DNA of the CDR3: TGTGCCAGCGAGCGGGGGGCATTCGGGGAGCTGTTTTTT. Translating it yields CASERGAFGELFF.

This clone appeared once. The CDR3 region has the DNA TGTGCCAGCAGCCGCACAGGGGGAGGGCCCCAGCATTTT. It encodes CASSRTGGGPQHF. This chain joins TRBV6-5 and TRBJ1-5; TRBD1 matches 8 bases. V was clipped by 6 bases and J by 9 bases; unmatched bases: 7. This CDR3 is built from 13 residues. The germline V gene has CDR1 MNHEY and CDR2 SVGAGI.